The 21 T cell receptor beta chains below all came from one sample that was sequenced in a study of blood T cells in healthy people across ages. Together with a sample-barcoded 5' primer, a J-beta primer mix was included in a second PCR lasting 7 to 11 cycles. A single record per CDR3 protein comes from TCRdb applying MiXCR to the 5' RACE reads. This sample has approximately 940,000 distinct CDR3 sequences, with about 48% found just once. The sequencing sample was made of blood. These receptors came from a man aged 25 to 40 in good health.

The sample holds a few counts of this clonotype. The rearrangement uses TRBV6-5 and TRBJ2-1; no reliable D call. The CDR3 extends over 13 amino acids. V lost 8 bases and J 1 base, leaving 9 bases between the germline ends. Germline V CDR1 and CDR2: MNHEY, SVGAGI. In DNA form, the CDR3 reads TGTGCCAGCCGCCCAACGTCCTACAATGAGCAGTTCTTC. Protein: CASRPTSYNEQFF.

A few counts support this clonotype. V usage is TRBV3-1 and J usage is TRBJ2-5, with D unclear. The J call may be in error: the DNA end matches TRBJ2-7 better. This CDR3 comprises 14 residues. CDR1 LGHDT and CDR2 YNNKEL come from the germline V gene (reference sequence). The CDR3 DNA follows: TGTGCCAGCAGCCAAGATTATGGCAGATACGAGCAGTACTTC. As protein: CASSQDYGRYEQYF.

This clonotype was recorded a few times. This chain links TRBV29-1 with TRBJ2-7; 9 bases fit TRBD1. This CDR3 is built from 13 residues. Germline V gene data show CDR1 as SQVTM and CDR2 as ANQGSEA. V gave up 4 bases and J gave up 2 bases; unmatched junction bases: 3. The DNA of the CDR3 is TGCAGCGTTGGGACAGGGGCTCCCTACGAGCAGTACTTC. As protein: CSVGTGAPYEQYF.

The rearrangement joins TRBV6-6 to TRBJ2-3; TRBD2 matches 7 bases. Germline V lookup: CDR1 MNHNY, CDR2 SVGAGI (reference sequence). CDR3 size: 15 residues. J was trimmed by 7 bases and V by 8 bases; bases with no gene match: 15. DNA of the CDR3: TGTGCCAGCTCTAAACGGGCGGGGGTAACTTATACGCAGTATTTT. Protein: CASSKRAGVTYTQYF.

The CDR3 coding sequence is TGTGCCAGCAACAACCTTCGGGACAGGGCGGGTGAGCAGTACTTC. Encoded protein: CASNNLRDRAGEQYF. The gene calls are TRBV12-3 or TRBV12-4 and TRBJ2-7; TRBD1 matches 9 bases. The CDR3 covers 15 residues. Unmatched junction bases numbered 14, after V lost 7 bases and J lost 7 bases.

V and J are TRBV20-1 and TRBJ1-4; D is perhaps TRBD1 (5 bases). Trimming removed 5 bases from V and 7 bases from J, with 14 bases in between. The germline CDR1 and CDR2 sequences are DFQATT and SNEGSKA (reference sequence). This CDR3 contains 13 residues. Here the CDR3 reads CSAYNGGSEKLFF. For the CDR3, the DNA is TGCAGTGCTTACAACGGGGGATCTGAAAAACTGTTTTTT.

V is TRBV1 and J is TRBJ2-7; TRBD2, the D gene given by the table, was not confirmed from the DNA. TRBV1 is flagged as a pseudogene. CDR3 size: 14 residues. The CDR3 loop reads CTSSRRDCSYEQYF. In nucleotides, the CDR3 is TGCACCAGCAGCCGCCGGGACTGTTCCTACGAGCAGTACTTC.

Concerning this clonotype: This clone may be a read error of a much larger clone one base away. In DNA form, the CDR3 reads TGTGCCAGCAGCATCCCCCGGACAGGGCGGAATGAGCAGTACTTC. Amino acid sequence: CASSIPRTGRNEQYF. V is TRBV7-2 and J is TRBJ2-1, with 8 bases that match TRBD1. TRBJ2-7 explains the end of the DNA better; the J call may be wrong. Germline V gene lookup returns CDR1 SGHTA and CDR2 FQGNSA. The CDR3 contains 15 residues.

J is TRBJ2-3 and V is TRBV20-1, with D possibly TRBD2 on 6 matching bases. CDR3 size: 16 residues. Trimming stripped 0 bases from V and 0 bases from J, with 13 bases between. The germline V gene has CDR1 DFQATT and CDR2 SNEGSKA (reference sequence). Written as DNA, the CDR3 is TGCAGTGCTAGAGATCCACTAGCAGGTAGCACAGATACGCAGTATTTT. Amino acids: CSARDPLAGSTDTQYF.

Here the CDR3 reads CASSPPAGEGQFF. DNA for the CDR3: TGTGCCAGCAGCCCCCCAGCGGGGGAGGGGCAGTTCTTC. The genes are TRBV5-4 and TRBJ2-1; 8 bases map to TRBD2. V dropped 4 bases and J dropped 12; count of bases not matched to a gene: 9. The CDR3 consists of 13 residues. Germline CDR1 is SGHNT and CDR2 is YYREEE (reference sequence).

This clonotype was observed a handful of times. The J gene is TRBJ2-3, the V gene TRBV4-3; D is uncertain. This CDR3 has 15 residues. Trimming removed 3 bases from V and 10 bases from J, with 20 bases in between. The germline gives CDR1 LGHNA, CDR2 YSLEER. CDR3 in amino acids: CASSQSRFFATPQYF. The CDR3 DNA reads as TGCGCCAGCAGCCAGAGTAGGTTCTTCGCAACTCCGCAGTATTTT.

The rearrangement uses TRBV11-2 and TRBJ2-1; the match to TRBD2 covers 8 bases. The CDR3 has 16 residues. Germline V gene sequence: CDR1 SGHAT, CDR2 FQNNGV. The ends lost 5 bases at V and 4 bases at J; junction bases unmatched: 10. CDR3: CASSRIGGVIYNEQFF. The CDR3 DNA sequence: TGTGCCAGCAGCCGGATCGGGGGGGTCATATACAATGAGCAGTTCTTC.

CDR3 sequence: CASSRSGTPDQETQYF. The CDR3 nucleotides are TGCGCCAGCAGCAGGTCCGGGACACCGGACCAAGAGACCCAGTACTTC. V and J are TRBV5-1 and TRBJ2-5, with D perhaps matching TRBD1 (6 bases). The germline CDR1 and CDR2 sequences are SGHRS and YFSETQ. The CDR3 is 16 amino acids. V was clipped by 4 bases and J by 0 bases, with 16 bases between them.

The gene calls are TRBV4-2 and TRBJ2-7, with 8 bases lining up with TRBD2. This CDR3 contains 15 residues. With V trimmed by 1 base and J by 2 bases, 4 bases remained unmatched. Germline V lookup: CDR1 LGHNA, CDR2 YNFKEQ. DNA for the CDR3: TGTGCCAGCAGCCAAGCGCACGGGGGGGCCTACGAGCAGTACTTC. Translated, it gives CASSQAHGGAYEQYF.

This clonotype was observed many times. This chain connects TRBV7-9 to TRBJ2-5; no reliable D call. This CDR3 region has 14 residues. Germline-derived CDR1 and CDR2 are SEHNR and FQNEAQ (reference sequence). Trimming stripped 6 bases from V and 5 bases from J, with 16 bases between. CDR3 coding DNA: TGTGCCAGCAGGGAAAGCCCAGGAGCTGAGACCCAGTACTTC. Translation gives CASRESPGAETQYF.

Turning to this clonotype: One base away lies a much larger clone, so this may be a sequencing read error. The chain combines TRBV20-1 with TRBJ2-5; possible D gene TRBD1, 6 bases. Germline V gene sequence: CDR1 DFQATT, CDR2 SNEGSKA (reference sequence). This CDR3 comprises 14 residues. The CDR3 nucleotides read TGCGGTGCTCAAAGGGGGTTGTACCAAGAGACCCAGTACTTC. It translates to CGAQRGLYQETQYF.

The chain employs TRBV28 and TRBJ2-2; D not resolved. Trimming took off 1 base at V and 1 base at J, with 10 bases between the two ends. The CDR3 has 16 amino acids. Germline V gives CDR1 MDHEN, CDR2 SYDVKM. The CDR3 is CASSLFRPQNTGELFF. CDR3 sequence (DNA): TGTGCCAGCAGTTTATTTCGACCGCAGAACACCGGGGAGCTGTTTTTT.

This clonotype was picked up many times. The V and J genes are TRBV7-9 and TRBJ1-2; the D is unclear. V lost 5 bases, J lost 4 bases, and 17 bases lay in between. The CDR3 consists of 15 residues. Germline CDR1 reads SEHNR; CDR2 reads FQNEAQ (reference sequence). The CDR3 DNA reads as TGTGCCAGCAGCCCGACCCCGCCAACCTTCTATGGCTACACCTTC. This translates into CASSPTPPTFYGYTF.

This clonotype was seen a few times. The chain joins TRBV2 to TRBJ2-1; D remains ambiguous. Looked up from germline, CDR1 is SNHLY and CDR2 is FYNNEI. V lost 8 bases, J lost 0 bases, and 8 bases lay in between. The CDR3 is 13 residues long. The CDR3 bases are TGTGCCAGCGGAGCCCTCTCCTACAATGAGCAGTTCTTC. Its protein is CASGALSYNEQFF.

J is TRBJ1-2 and V is TRBV6-6, with a possible D match to TRBD1 (5 bases). CDR1 and CDR2 (germline): MNHNY, SVGAGI (reference sequence). Trimming removed 5 bases from V and 4 bases from J, with 11 bases in between. CDR3 length: 13 amino acids. For the CDR3, the DNA is TGTGCCAGCAGTGCCGGGACGCGCTATGGCTACACCTTC. Protein product: CASSAGTRYGYTF.

The rearrangement uses TRBV2 and TRBJ1-5; D not resolved. The V end lost 5 bases, the J end lost 3 bases, and 11 bases lay between the germline ends. CDR1 and CDR2 (germline): SNHLY, FYNNEI. The CDR3 totals 14 residues. CDR3 nucleotide sequence: TGTGCCAGCAGTACGGGGTGGGCCAATCAGCCCCAGCATTTT. Encoded protein: CASSTGWANQPQHF. The full variable domain, rest sourced from reference TRBV2 and TRBJ1-5, is EPEVTQTPSHQVTQMGQEVILRCVPISNHLYFYWYRQILGQKVEFLVSFYNNEISEKSEIFDDQFSVERPDGSNFTLKIRSTKLEDSAMYFCASSTGWANQPQHFGDGTRLSIL.